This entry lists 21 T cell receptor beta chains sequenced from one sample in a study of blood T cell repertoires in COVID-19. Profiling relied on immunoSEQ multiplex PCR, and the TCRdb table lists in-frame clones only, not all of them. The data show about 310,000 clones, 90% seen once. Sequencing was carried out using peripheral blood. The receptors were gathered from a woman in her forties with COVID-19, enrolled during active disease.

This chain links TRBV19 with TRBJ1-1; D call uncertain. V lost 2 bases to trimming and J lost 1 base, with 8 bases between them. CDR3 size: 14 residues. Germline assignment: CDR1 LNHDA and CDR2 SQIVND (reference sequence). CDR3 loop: CASSIPGPNTEAFF. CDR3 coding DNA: TGTGCCAGTAGTATACCTGGCCCGAACACTGAAGCTTTCTTT.

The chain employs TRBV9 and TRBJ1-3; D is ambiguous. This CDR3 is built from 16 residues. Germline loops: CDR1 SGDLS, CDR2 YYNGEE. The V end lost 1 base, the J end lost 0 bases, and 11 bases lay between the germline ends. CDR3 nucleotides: TGTGCCAGCAGCGTAAGTCGCAGTCACTCTGGAAACACCATATATTTT. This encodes CASSVSRSHSGNTIYF. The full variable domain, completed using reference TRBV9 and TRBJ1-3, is DSGVTQTPKHLITATGQRVTLRCSPRSGDLSVYWYQQSLDQGLQFLIQYYNGEERAKGNILERFSAQQFPDLHSELNLSSLELGDSALYFCASSVSRSHSGNTIYFGEGSWLTVV.

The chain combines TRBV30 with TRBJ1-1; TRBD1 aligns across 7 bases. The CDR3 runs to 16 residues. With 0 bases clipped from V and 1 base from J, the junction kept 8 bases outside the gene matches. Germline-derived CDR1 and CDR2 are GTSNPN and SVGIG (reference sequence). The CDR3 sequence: CAWSVLLGTANTEAFF. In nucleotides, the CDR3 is TGTGCCTGGAGTGTACTTTTAGGGACAGCGAACACTGAAGCTTTCTTT.

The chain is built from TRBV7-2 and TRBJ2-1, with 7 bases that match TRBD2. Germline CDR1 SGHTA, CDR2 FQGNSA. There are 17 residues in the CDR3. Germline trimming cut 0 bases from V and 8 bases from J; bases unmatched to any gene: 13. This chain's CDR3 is CASSLAPRTRAQDEQFF. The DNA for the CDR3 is TGTGCCAGCAGCTTAGCGCCCCGGACTAGGGCCCAGGATGAGCAGTTCTTC.

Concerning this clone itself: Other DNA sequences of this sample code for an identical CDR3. The CDR3 spells CASSLGGGYTF. In DNA, the CDR3 is TGTGCCAGCAGTTTAGGCGGCGGCTACACCTTC. The chain joins TRBV12-3 or TRBV12-4 to TRBJ1-2, with D unclear. This CDR3 spans 11 amino acids. V lost 1 base to trimming and J lost 8 bases, with 5 bases between them.

The CDR3 coding sequence is TGTGCCAGCTCACCATCGGCTAGCGGGACTTCGGGTACGCAGTATTTT. It encodes CASSPSASGTSGTQYF. The chain uses TRBV18 and TRBJ2-3; 9 bases align to TRBD2. The CDR3 is 16 amino acids. V was pared by 2 bases and J by 8 bases, with 11 bases of the junction left unmatched. Germline V CDR1 and CDR2: KGHSH, LQKENI.

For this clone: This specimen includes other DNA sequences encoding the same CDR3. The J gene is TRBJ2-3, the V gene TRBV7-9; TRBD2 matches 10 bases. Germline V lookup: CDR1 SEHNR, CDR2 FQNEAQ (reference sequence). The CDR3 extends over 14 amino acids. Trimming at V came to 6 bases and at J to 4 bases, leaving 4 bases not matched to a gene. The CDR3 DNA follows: TGTGCCAGCAGTCCTGGACTAGCGGCAGATACGCAGTATTTT. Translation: CASSPGLAADTQYF.

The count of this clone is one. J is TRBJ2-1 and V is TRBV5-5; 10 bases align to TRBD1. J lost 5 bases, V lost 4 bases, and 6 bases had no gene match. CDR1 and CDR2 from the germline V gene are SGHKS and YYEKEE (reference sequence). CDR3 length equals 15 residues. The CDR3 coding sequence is TGTGCCAGCAGCCGGGACAGGGGCGGCCACAATGAGCAGTTCTTC. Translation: CASSRDRGGHNEQFF.

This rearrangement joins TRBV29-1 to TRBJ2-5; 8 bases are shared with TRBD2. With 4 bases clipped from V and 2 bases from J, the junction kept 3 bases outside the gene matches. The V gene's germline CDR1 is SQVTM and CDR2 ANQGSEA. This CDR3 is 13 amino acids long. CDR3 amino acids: CSVGGGSQETQYF. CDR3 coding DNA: TGCAGCGTTGGCGGGGGGTCTCAAGAGACCCAGTACTTC.

The CDR3 sequence is CASSQDPRHNEKLFF. CDR3 bases: TGCGCCAGCAGCCAAGATCCCAGGCACAATGAAAAACTGTTTTTT. The chain links TRBV4-3 to TRBJ1-4, with D uncertain. The V end was cut by 0 bases, the J end by 5 bases, with 10 bases between. Per the germline V gene, CDR1 is LGHNA and CDR2 is YSLEER. This CDR3 region has 15 residues.

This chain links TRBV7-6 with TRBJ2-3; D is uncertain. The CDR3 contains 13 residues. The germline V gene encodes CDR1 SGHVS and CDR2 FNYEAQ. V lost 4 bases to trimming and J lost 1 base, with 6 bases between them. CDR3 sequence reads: CASSSSGTDTQYF. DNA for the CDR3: TGTGCCAGCAGCTCGAGCGGCACAGATACGCAGTATTTT.

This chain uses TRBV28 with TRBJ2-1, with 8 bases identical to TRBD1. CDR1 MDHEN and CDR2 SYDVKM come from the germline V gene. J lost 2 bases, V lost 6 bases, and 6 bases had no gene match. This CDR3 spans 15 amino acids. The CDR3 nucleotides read TGTGCCAGCAGACAGGGGGGATGGACCTACAATGAGCAGTTCTTC. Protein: CASRQGGWTYNEQFF.

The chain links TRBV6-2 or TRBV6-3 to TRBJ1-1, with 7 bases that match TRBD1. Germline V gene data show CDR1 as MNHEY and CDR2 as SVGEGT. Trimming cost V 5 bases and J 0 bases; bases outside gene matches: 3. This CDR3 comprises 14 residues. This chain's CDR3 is CASSQQGMNTEAFF. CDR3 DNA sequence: TGTGCCAGCAGTCAACAGGGGATGAACACTGAAGCTTTCTTT.

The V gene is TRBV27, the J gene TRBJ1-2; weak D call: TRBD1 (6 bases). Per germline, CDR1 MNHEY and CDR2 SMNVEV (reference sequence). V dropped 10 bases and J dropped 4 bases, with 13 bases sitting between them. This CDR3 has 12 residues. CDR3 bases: TGTGCCACGAGACAGGAATTCTATGGCTACACCTTC. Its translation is CATRQEFYGYTF.

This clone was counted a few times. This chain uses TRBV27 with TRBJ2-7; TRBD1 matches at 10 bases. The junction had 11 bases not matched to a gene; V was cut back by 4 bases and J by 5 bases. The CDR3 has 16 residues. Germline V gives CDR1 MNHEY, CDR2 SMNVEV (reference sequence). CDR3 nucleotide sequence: TGTGCCAGCAGTTATTCTCCCGGGACAGGGGATAACGAGCAGTACTTC. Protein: CASSYSPGTGDNEQYF.

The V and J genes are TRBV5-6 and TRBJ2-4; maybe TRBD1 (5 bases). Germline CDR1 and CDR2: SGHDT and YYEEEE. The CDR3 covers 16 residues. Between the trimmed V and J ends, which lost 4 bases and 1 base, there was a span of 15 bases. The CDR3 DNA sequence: TGTGCCAGCAGCCCGGTAGGGGTGGCTGCCAAAAACATTCAGTACTTC. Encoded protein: CASSPVGVAAKNIQYF. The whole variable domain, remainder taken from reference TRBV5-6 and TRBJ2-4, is DAGVTQSPTHLIKTRGQQVTLRCSPKSGHDTVSWYQQALGQGPQFIFQYYEEEERQRGNFPDRFSGHQFPNYSSELNVNALLLGDSALYLCASSPVGVAAKNIQYFGAGTRLSVL.

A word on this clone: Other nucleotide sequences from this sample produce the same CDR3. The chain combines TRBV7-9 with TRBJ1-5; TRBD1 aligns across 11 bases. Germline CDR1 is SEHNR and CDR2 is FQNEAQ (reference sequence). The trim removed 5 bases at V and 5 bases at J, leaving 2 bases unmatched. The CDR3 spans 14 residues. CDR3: CASSRDRGDQPQHF. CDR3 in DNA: TGTGCCAGCAGCCGGGACAGGGGGGATCAGCCCCAGCATTTT. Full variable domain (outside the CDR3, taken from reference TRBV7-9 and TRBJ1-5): DTGVSQNPRHKITKRGQNVTFRCDPISEHNRLYWYRQTLGQGPEFLTYFQNEAQLEKSRLLSDRFSAERPKGSFSTLEIQRTEQGDSAMYLCASSRDRGDQPQHFGDGTRLSIL.

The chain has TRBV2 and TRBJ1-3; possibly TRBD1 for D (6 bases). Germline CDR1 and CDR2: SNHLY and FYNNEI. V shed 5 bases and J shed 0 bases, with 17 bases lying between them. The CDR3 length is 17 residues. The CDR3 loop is CASSPTYQGLSGNTIYF. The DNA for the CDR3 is TGTGCCAGCAGTCCCACTTATCAGGGGCTCTCTGGAAACACCATATATTTT.

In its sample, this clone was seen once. The CDR3 nucleotides read TGTGCCAGCAGCTTCCCTTCCTATAATTCACCCCTCCACTTT. Protein sequence: CASSFPSYNSPLHF. The chain uses TRBV5-8 and TRBJ1-6; D is unclear. The CDR3 extends over 14 amino acids. The V and J ends lost 2 bases and 1 base respectively, with 4 bases between them. From germline, CDR1 is SGHTS and CDR2 YDEGEE.

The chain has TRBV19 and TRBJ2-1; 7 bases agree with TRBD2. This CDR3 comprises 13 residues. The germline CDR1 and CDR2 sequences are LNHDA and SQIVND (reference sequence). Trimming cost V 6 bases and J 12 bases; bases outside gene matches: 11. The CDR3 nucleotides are TGTGCCAGTAGGGCCAGGAGCGGGATGGTGCAGTTCTTC. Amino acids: CASRARSGMVQFF.

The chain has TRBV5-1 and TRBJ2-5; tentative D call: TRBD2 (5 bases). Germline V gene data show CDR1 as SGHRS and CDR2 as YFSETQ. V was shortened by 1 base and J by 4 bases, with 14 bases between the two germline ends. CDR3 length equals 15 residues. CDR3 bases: TGCGCCAGCAGCTTGAGCCGGGGTCCCCCAGAGACCCAGTACTTC. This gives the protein CASSLSRGPPETQYF.